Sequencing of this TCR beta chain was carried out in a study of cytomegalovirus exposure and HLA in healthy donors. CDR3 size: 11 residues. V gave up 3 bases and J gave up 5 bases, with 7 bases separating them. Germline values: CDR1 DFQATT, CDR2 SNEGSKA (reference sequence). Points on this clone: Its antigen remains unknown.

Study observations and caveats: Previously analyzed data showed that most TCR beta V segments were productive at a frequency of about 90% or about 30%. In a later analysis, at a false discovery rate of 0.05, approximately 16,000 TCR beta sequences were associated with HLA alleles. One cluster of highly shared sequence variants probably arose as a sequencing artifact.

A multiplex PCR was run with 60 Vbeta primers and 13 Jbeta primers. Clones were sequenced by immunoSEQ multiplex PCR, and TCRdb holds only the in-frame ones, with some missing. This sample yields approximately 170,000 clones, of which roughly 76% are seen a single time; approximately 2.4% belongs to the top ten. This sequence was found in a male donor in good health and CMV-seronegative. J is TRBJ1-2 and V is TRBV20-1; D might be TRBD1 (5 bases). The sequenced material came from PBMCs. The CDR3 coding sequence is TGCAGTGCTAGCCAGGGATATGGCTACACCTTC. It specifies CSASQGYGYTF.